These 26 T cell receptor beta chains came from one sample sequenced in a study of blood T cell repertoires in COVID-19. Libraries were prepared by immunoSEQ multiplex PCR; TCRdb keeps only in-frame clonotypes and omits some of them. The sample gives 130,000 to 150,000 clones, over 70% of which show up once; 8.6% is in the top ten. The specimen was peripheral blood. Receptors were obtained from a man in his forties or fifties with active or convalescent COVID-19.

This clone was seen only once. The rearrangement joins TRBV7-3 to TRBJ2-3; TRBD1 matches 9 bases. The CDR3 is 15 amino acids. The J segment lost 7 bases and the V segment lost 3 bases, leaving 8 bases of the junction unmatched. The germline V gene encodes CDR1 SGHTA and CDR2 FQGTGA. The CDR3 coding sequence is TGTGCCAGCAGCTTGACCGGGACAGGGTATAATACGCAGTATTTT. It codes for CASSLTGTGYNTQYF.

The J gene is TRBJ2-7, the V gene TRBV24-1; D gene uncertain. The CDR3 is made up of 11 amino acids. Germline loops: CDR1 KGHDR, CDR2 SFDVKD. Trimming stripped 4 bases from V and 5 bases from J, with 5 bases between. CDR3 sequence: CATSEYNEQYF. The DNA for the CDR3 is TGTGCCACCAGTGAATATAACGAGCAGTACTTC.

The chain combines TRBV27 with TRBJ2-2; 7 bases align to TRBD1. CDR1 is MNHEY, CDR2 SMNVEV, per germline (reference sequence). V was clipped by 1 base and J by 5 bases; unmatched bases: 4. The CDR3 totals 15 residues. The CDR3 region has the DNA TGTGCCAGCAGTTTATACTTCAGGGGGACCGGGGAGCTGTTTTTT. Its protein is CASSLYFRGTGELFF.

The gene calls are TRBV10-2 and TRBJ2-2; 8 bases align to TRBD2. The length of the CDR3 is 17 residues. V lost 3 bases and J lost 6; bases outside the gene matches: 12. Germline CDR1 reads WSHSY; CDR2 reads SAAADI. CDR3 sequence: CASSDGYGRVGAGELFF. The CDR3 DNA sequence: TGCGCCAGCAGTGACGGTTACGGGAGGGTAGGGGCCGGGGAGCTGTTTTTT.

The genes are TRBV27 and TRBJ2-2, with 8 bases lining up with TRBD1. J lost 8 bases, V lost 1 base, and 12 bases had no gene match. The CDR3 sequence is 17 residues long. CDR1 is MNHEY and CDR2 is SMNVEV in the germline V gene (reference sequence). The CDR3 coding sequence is TGTGCCAGCAGTTTATTAGGACAGGGCGGAACGGGTGGGGAGCTGTTTTTT. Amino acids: CASSLLGQGGTGGELFF.

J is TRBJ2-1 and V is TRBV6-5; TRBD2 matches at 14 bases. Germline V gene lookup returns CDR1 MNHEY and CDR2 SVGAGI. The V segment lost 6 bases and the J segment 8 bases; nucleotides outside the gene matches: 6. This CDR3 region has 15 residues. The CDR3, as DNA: TGTGCCAGCAGCCCCGGGACTAGCGGGAGCTATGAGCAGTTCTTC. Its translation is CASSPGTSGSYEQFF.

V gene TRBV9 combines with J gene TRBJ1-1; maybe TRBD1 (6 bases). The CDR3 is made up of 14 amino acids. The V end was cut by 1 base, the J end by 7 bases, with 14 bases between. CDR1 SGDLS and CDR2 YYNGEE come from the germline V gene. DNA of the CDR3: TGTGCCAGCAGCGTAACCGGGGGGCAAATTGAAGCTTTCTTT. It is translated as CASSVTGGQIEAFF.

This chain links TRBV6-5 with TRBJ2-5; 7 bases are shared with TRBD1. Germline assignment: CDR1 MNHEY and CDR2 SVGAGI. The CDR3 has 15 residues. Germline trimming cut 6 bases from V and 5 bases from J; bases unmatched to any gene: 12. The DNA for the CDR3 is TGTGCCAGCAGCTCACACAGGGGTGTGTGGGAGACCCAGTACTTC. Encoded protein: CASSSHRGVWETQYF.

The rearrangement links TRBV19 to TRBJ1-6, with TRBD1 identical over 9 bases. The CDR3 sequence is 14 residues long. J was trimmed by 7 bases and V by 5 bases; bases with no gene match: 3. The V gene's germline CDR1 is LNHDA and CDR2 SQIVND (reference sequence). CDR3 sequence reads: CASSGQGSNSPLHF. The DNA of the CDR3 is TGTGCCAGTAGTGGACAGGGGTCCAATTCACCCCTCCACTTT. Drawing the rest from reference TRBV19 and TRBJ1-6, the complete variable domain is DGGITQSPKYLFRKEGQNVTLSCEQNLNHDAMYWYRQDPGQGLRLIYYSQIVNDFQKGDIAEGYSVSREKKESFPLTVTSAQKNPTAFYLCASSGQGSNSPLHFGNGTRLTVT.

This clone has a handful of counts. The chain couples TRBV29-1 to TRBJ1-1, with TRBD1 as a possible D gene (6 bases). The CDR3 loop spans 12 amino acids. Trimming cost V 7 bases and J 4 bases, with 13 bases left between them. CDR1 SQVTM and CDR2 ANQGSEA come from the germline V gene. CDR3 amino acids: CSAFQGSTEAFF. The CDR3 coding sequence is TGCAGCGCTTTCCAGGGGTCCACTGAAGCTTTCTTT.

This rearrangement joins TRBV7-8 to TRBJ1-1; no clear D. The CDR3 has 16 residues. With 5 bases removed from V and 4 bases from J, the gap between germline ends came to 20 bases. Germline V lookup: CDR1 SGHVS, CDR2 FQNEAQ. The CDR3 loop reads CASSPTWARKITEAFF. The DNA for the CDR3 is TGTGCCAGCAGCCCGACCTGGGCCCGGAAAATCACTGAAGCTTTCTTT.

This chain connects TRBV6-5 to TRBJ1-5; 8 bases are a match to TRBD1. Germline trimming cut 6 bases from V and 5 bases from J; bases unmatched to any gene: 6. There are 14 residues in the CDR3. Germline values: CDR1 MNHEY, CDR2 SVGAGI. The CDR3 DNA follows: TGTGCCAGCAGACAACAGGGGGAGTATCAGCCCCAGCATTTT. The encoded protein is CASRQQGEYQPQHF.

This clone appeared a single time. The DNA of the CDR3 is TGTGCCAGCAGACCGACAGGGCTTTCACCCCTCCACTTT. Encoded protein: CASRPTGLSPLHF. The genes are TRBV7-9 and TRBJ1-6; 7 positions agree with TRBD1. J lost 9 bases, V lost 6 bases, and 5 bases had no gene match. The CDR3 is 13 amino acids. Looked up from germline, CDR1 is SEHNR and CDR2 is FQNEAQ (reference sequence).

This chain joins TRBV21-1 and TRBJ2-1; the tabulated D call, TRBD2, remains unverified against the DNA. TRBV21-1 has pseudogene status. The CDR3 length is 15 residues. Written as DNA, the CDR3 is TGTGCCAGCAGCAAAGCTAAGCGGGAGGGCAATGAGCAGTTCTTC. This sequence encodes CASSKAKREGNEQFF.

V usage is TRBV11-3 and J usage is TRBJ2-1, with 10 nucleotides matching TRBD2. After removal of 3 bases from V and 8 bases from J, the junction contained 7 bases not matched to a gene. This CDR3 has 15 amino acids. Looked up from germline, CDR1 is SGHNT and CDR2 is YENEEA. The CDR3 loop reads CASSFATSGTYEQFF. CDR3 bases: TGTGCCAGCAGCTTCGCTACTAGCGGGACCTATGAGCAGTTCTTC.

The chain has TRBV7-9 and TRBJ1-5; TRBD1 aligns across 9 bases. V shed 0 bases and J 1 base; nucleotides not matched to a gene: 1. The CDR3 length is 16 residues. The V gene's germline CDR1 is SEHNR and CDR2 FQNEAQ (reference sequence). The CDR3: CASSLAGTGSNQPQHF. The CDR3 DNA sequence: TGTGCCAGCAGCTTAGCCGGGACAGGGAGCAATCAGCCCCAGCATTTT.

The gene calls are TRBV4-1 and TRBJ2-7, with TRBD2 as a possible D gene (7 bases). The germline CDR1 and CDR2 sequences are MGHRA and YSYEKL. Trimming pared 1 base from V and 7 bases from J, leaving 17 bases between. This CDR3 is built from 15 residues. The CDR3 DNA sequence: TGCGCCAGCAGCCAAGGAGGGGGGGCAAGGAAAGAGCAGTACTTC. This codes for CASSQGGGARKEQYF.

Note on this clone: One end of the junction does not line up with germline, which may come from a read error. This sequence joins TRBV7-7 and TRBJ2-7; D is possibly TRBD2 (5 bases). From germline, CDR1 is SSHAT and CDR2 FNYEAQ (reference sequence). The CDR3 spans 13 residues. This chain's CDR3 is CASSLAQADEQYF. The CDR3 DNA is TGTGCTAGCAGCTTAGCGCAGGCTGACGAGCAGTACTTC.

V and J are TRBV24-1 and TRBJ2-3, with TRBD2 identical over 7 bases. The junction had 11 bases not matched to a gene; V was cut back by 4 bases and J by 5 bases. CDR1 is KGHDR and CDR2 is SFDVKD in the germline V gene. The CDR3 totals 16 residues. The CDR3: CATSDQKWEGGDTQYF. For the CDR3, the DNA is TGTGCCACCAGTGACCAAAAGTGGGAGGGCGGAGATACGCAGTATTTT.

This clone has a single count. The CDR3 sequence: CASSFQGREQYF. DNA of the CDR3: TGTGCCAGTAGTTTTCAGGGGCGCGAGCAGTACTTC. V and J are TRBV19 and TRBJ2-7, with D perhaps matching TRBD1 (6 bases). CDR1 and CDR2 from the germline V gene are LNHDA and SQIVND (reference sequence). V dropped 5 bases and J dropped 6 bases, with 11 bases sitting between them. The CDR3 has 12 residues.

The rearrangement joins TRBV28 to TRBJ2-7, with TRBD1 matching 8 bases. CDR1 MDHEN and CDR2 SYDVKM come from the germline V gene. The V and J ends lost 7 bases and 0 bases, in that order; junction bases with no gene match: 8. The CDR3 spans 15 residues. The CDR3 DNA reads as TGTGCCAGCACCAGGGGGCAGGGGGGCTCCTACGAGCAGTACTTC. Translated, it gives CASTRGQGGSYEQYF.

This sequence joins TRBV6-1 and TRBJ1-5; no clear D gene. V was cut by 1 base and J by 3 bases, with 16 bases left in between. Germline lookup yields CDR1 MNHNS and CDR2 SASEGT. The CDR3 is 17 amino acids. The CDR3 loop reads CASSEGISGSYNQPQHF. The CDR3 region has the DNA TGTGCCAGCAGTGAAGGAATTTCCGGGTCCTACAATCAGCCCCAGCATTTT.

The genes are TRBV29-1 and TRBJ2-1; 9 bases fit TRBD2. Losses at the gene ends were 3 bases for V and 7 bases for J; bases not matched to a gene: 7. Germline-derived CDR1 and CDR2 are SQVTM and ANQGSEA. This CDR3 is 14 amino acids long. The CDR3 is CSVETSGGGNEQFF. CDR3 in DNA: TGCAGCGTTGAGACTAGCGGAGGAGGGAATGAGCAGTTCTTC.

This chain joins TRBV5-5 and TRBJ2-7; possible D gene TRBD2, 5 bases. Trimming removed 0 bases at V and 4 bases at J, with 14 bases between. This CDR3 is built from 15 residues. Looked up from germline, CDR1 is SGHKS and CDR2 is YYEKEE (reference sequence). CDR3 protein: CASSLDLPDLYEQYF. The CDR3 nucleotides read TGTGCCAGCAGCTTGGACCTTCCGGACTTATACGAGCAGTACTTC.

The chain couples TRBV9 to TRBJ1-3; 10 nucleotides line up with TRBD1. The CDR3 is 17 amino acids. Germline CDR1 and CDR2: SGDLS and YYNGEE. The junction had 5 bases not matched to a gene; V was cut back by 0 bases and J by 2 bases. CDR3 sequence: CASSVGGQGYPGNTIYF. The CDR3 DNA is TGTGCCAGCAGCGTAGGGGGACAGGGGTACCCTGGAAACACCATATATTTT.

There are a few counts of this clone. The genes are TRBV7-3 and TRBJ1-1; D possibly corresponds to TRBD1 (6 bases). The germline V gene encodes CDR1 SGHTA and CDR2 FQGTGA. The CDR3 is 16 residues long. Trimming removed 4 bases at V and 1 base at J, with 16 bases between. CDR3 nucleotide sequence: TGTGCCAGCAGCTCCTCTCCCGGACAGACGAACACTGAAGCTTTCTTT. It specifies CASSSSPGQTNTEAFF.